This record looks at one TCR beta chain sequence and its context. This clonotype was seen many times. Its antigen is still unknown. Germline is not matched at one junction end, which may reflect a read error. Counted from cysteine to phenylalanine, this CDR3 has 12 amino acids. Here the CDR3 DNA is all that survives: 36 bases in frame from base 1. This sample is drawn from a study of identical twins (dated by TCRdb to the mid-2010s). At the level of the whole study: TCR alpha and beta repertoires from monozygotic twins, unrelated adults of various ages and cord blood were deep-sequenced to test whether fetal clonotypes persist. To rule out contamination, the twin experiments were replicated at different times with different library preparation protocols.

The paper as a whole reports these results and caveats: Recombination models systematically underestimated out-of-frame TCR alpha sharing in monozygotic twins but agreed with sharing between unrelated individuals. Compared with coincidental sharing between unrelated individuals, an excess of low generation-probability sequences was observed among out-of-frame TCR alpha sequences shared between twins. Because the same donors could not be followed over many years, conclusions were based on cross-sectional statistical analysis. Excess twin sharing in beta out-of-frame sequences was weaker because fewer shared sequences lowered the signal-to-noise ratio. Invariant T cells such as MAIT and iNKT could partly confound zero-insertion analyses, although diverse VJ usage argued against such confounding for most clonotypes. Abundant cord blood beta clonotypes carried fewer insertions; young adult naive repertoires showed a weaker similar trend, while memory repertoires showed none.

Library prep was done by 5' RACE. Sequenced using an Illumina HiSeq 2000. Template switching introduced a universal primer binding site; the final cDNA contained a unique molecular identifier, enabling accurate counting of TCR cDNA molecules. First-strand cDNA for TCR alpha and beta chains was synthesized from specific primers in the conserved constant-segment region. To control for contamination, every cDNA library carried two barcodes: a SMART-Mk sample barcode plus Illumina barcodes. TruSeq adapter sequences and Illumina sample barcodes were added in two successive PCR steps. TCR alpha and beta cDNA libraries were sequenced on the Illumina HiSeq platform with custom primers. As for the authors' bioinformatics: MiGEC processed the raw reads to extract unique molecular identifiers, while MiXCR was used to determine the CDR3 positions. For each individual, recombination models were inferred using an EM algorithm with the repgenHMM and IGoR tools. Shared clonotype analysis was performed with the tcR package in R, normalizing sharing by the product of cloneset sizes. To study raw recombination free of thymic and clonal selection effects, out-of-frame nonproductive sequences were analyzed. TCRdb handled the public reads itself, with Q25 trimming in fastp and clone calling in MiXCR, and kept productive beta chains. Identical CDR3 protein sequences are pooled into one entry, listed with their most common genes and DNA. What appears here as the V and J calls and clone size reflects TCRdb's work, not the paper's. The table for this sample lists some 660,000 distinct CDR3 sequences; more than 6.5% of them were counted only once. The top ten clonotypes cover 0.98% of the sample.

Only healthy Caucasian donors were included. Three pairs of female monozygotic twins, all aged roughly 18 to 30 years, made up the twin cohort. Peripheral blood mononuclear cells were the source from which RNA for the TCR libraries was isolated. This sample was also put to use in a study of yellow fever vaccine responses in identical twins. The second study also describes: The authors reported that the T cell response to vaccination in identical twins appeared partly convergent and partly personalized. In the study, vaccine-responding T cell clones were precisely tracked in identical twins.

The sequence was collected from a woman aged 18-30 years in good health. Source material: PBMCs. The rearranged segments are TRBV12-3 or TRBV12-4 and TRBJ1-2, with TRBD1 tentatively as D gene (5 bases match). The CDR3 corresponds to CASSLAPGPESF. In nucleotides, the sequence is TGTGCCAGCAGTTTAGCGCCGGGACCCGAAAGCTTC.